The 2 T cell receptor beta chains given below trace back to one sample, sequenced in a study of lymphopenia after photon versus proton radiotherapy. Sequencing used immunoSEQ multiplex PCR; TCRdb keeps in-frame clones, though not all of them. In the table there are about 40,000 clones, approximately 83% of which are singletons. The source material was peripheral blood, sampled from a patient treated with proton-based radiotherapy. The receptor set was obtained from a woman in her 70s with pancreatic cancer.

This clone turned up a few times. The V call is TRBV6-4, the J call TRBJ2-7; 7 nucleotides line up with TRBD2. Trimming at V came to 0 bases and at J to 7 bases, leaving 9 bases not matched to a gene. There are 15 residues in the CDR3. The germline gives CDR1 MRHNA, CDR2 SNTAGT. The CDR3 region has the DNA TGTGCCAGCAGTGACTCTGGGCGGGAGTGGGGGGAGCAGTACTTC. This codes for CASSDSGREWGEQYF.

This chain joins TRBV28 and TRBJ1-5, with D tentatively TRBD1 (5 bases). The ends were cut back, 5 bases at V and 0 bases at J, with 11 bases in the middle. CDR1 is MDHEN, CDR2 SYDVKM, per germline. The CDR3 is 15 amino acids. The CDR3 protein is CASSETRGSNQPQHF. CDR3 coding DNA: TGTGCCAGCAGTGAAACAAGGGGTAGCAATCAGCCCCAGCATTTT.